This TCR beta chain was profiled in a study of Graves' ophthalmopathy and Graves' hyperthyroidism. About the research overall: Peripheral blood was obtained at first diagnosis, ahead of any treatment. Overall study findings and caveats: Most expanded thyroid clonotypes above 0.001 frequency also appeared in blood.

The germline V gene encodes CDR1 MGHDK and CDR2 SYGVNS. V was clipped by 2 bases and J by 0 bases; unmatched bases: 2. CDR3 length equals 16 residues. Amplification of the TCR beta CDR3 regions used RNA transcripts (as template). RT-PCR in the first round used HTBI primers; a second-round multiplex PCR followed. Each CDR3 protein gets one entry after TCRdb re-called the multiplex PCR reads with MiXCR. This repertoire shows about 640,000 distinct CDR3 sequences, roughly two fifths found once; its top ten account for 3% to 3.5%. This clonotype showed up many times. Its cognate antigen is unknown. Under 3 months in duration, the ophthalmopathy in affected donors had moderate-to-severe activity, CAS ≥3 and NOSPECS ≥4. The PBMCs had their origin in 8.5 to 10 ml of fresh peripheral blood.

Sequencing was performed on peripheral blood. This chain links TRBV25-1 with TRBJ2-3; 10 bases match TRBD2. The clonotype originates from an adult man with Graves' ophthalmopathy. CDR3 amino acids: CASSERLAGSTDTQYF. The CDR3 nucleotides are TGTGCCAGCAGTGAACGACTAGCGGGTAGCACAGATACGCAGTATTTT. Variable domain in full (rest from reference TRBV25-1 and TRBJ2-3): EADIYQTPRYLVIGTGKKITLECSQTMGHDKMYWYQQDPGMELHLIHYSYGVNSTEKGDLSSESTVSRIRTEHFPLTLESARPSHTSQYLCASSERLAGSTDTQYFGPGTRLTVL.